This section outlines one TCR beta chain sequence together with its context. This sample stems from a study of chemoradiotherapy in HPV16-positive cancers. Turning to the study itself: Candidate HPV-specific clones and shared TCR motifs came from a couple of HPV16-positive patients.

Here immunoSEQ multiplex PCR was the method, and the copy in TCRdb shows in-frame clones only, minus some. The table includes about 66,000 clones, roughly 90% detected once. Germline CDR1 and CDR2: SGHTA and FQGNSA. This CDR3 is 14 amino acids long. Trimming removed 5 bases from V and 4 bases from J; junction bases left unmatched: 3. The V and J genes are TRBV7-2 and TRBJ1-4, with TRBD1 identical over 8 bases. The clonotype was recovered from a human donor with HPV-associated anogenital cancer. The starting material was blood, obtained from a patient who underwent chemoradiotherapy. As DNA, the CDR3 is TGTGCCAGCAGCCCGGGACAGGTTAATGAAAAACTGTTTTTT. It encodes CASSPGQVNEKLFF.